The 16 T cell receptor beta chains below were found in one sample sequenced in a study of regulatory T cells in long-lasting Graves disease. Assembly of TCR beta libraries relied on iRepertoire HTBI primers together with Arm-PCR of CDR3 regions. One entry per CDR3 protein results from TCRdb running MiXCR on the multiplex PCR reads. The data show hundreds of thousands of distinct CDR3 sequences, with around 17% seen just once and roughly a tenth held by the top ten. Regarding time point: newly diagnosed GD, antithyroid drugs for less than 3 months. Isolated PBMC RNA provided the starting material for the TCR library. This same sample was also part of a study on T cells in Graves' hyperthyroidism and ophthalmopathy.

Here the sequenced sample was peripheral blood mononuclear cells (PBMCs), taken at new diagnosis, from a patient treated with antithyroid drugs. Source of these receptors: a woman aged 25-40 years with Graves disease.

This clonotype was seen many times. The chain recombines TRBV6-2 or TRBV6-3 with TRBJ2-3, with 8 positions matching TRBD2. The length of the CDR3 is 15 residues. J lost 8 bases, V lost 6 bases, and 13 bases had no gene match. In germline, CDR1 is MNHEY, CDR2 SVGEGT. CDR3 region: CASRHGSGGLATQYF. CDR3 bases: TGTGCCAGCAGACACGGCTCGGGGGGGCTAGCTACGCAGTATTTT.

This sequence joins TRBV3-1 and TRBJ2-1, with 7 bases lining up with TRBD1. Germline CDR1 reads LGHDT; CDR2 reads YNNKEL (reference sequence). V lost 1 base and J lost 15; bases outside the gene matches: 6. The CDR3 totals 12 residues. The CDR3 bases are TGTGCCAGCAGCCAAGGACAGGGTAAGCGGTTCTTC. The encoded protein is CASSQGQGKRFF.

This chain links TRBV11-2 with TRBJ2-1, with 9 bases identical to TRBD2. V was pared by 9 bases and J by 2 bases, with 2 bases of the junction left unmatched. CDR1 and CDR2 from the germline V gene are SGHAT and FQNNGV. This CDR3 comprises 13 residues. Here the CDR3 reads CASAGGPYNEQFF. The CDR3 coding sequence is TGTGCCAGTGCGGGAGGGCCCTACAATGAGCAGTTCTTC.

The CDR3 DNA sequence: TGTGCCAGCAGACCAGGACCGTCGAACACCGGGGAGCTGTTTTTT. This sequence encodes CASRPGPSNTGELFF. This chain uses TRBV12-3 or TRBV12-4 with TRBJ2-2; no clear D. The CDR3 spans 15 residues. V lost 6 bases, J lost 0 bases, and 11 bases lay in between.

As concerns this clonotype: One base separates it from a far larger clone, so it is likely a read error. The chain is built from TRBV7-3 and TRBJ2-4, with D maybe TRBD1 (5 bases). The CDR3 runs 19 residues. The germline gives CDR1 SGHTA, CDR2 FQGTGA. The CDR3, as DNA: TGTGCCAGCACCCTTGCGGTGCAACTTCCTGGGGCGGCCAAAAACATTCACTACTTC. This translates into CASTLAVQLPGAAKNIHYF.

The chain joins TRBV6-9 to TRBJ1-1, with D possibly TRBD1 on 6 matching bases. The CDR3 is made up of 14 amino acids. The V end lost 3 bases, the J end lost 4 bases, and 12 bases lay between the germline ends. The germline gives CDR1 MNHGY, CDR2 SVAAGI. CDR3 sequence (DNA): TGTGCCAGCAGTTACTTAAGGGGGGCCACTGAAGCTTTCTTT. Translating gives CASSYLRGATEAFF.

This clonotype occurred a few times. V usage is TRBV20-1 and J usage is TRBJ2-7, with 11 bases lining up with TRBD1. The V gene's germline CDR1 is DFQATT and CDR2 SNEGSKA (reference sequence). The CDR3 loop spans 14 amino acids. V was pared by 5 bases and J by 5 bases, with 8 bases of the junction left unmatched. CDR3 region: CSAPPGTGGNEQYF. CDR3 sequence (DNA): TGCAGTGCTCCTCCCGGGACAGGGGGGAACGAGCAGTACTTC.

At least ten counts were recorded for this clonotype. V usage is TRBV24-1 and J usage is TRBJ2-3, with D possibly being TRBD2 (6 bases). Trimming took 2 bases from V and 3 from J, leaving 11 bases between them. Germline V gene data show CDR1 as KGHDR and CDR2 as SFDVKD. This CDR3 is built from 15 residues. The CDR3 bases are TGTGCCACCAGTGATTACTCGGCGGGGACAGATACGCAGTATTTT. This translates into CATSDYSAGTDTQYF.

There are a few counts of this clonotype. This sequence joins TRBV4-3 and TRBJ1-4, with D hard to call. The ends were cut back, 0 bases at V and 8 bases at J, with 7 bases in the middle. Germline CDR1 is LGHNA and CDR2 is YSLEER. The CDR3 is 13 amino acids. CDR3 coding DNA: TGCGCCAGCAGCCAAGAGGGAGGCGAAAAACTGTTTTTT. Translated: CASSQEGGEKLFF.

In this sample, this clonotype turned up many times. The chain carries TRBV28 and TRBJ2-2; a possible D gene is TRBD2 (6 bases). The germline CDR1 and CDR2 sequences are MDHEN and SYDVKM. V was cut by 2 bases and J by 3 bases, with 13 bases left in between. The CDR3 is 16 residues long. This CDR3 reads CASSLTSPGDTGELFF. The CDR3, as DNA: TGTGCCAGCAGTTTAACTAGCCCTGGGGACACCGGGGAGCTGTTTTTT.

The chain joins TRBV27 to TRBJ2-1, with 11 bases lining up with TRBD2. Per the germline V gene, CDR1 is MNHEY and CDR2 is SMNVEV (reference sequence). V gave up 7 bases and J gave up 4 bases; unmatched junction bases: 6. The CDR3 sequence is 15 residues long. DNA of the CDR3: TGTGCCAGCAAGTCGGGACTAGCGGCATACAATGAGCAGTTCTTC. Protein sequence: CASKSGLAAYNEQFF.

This clonotype occurred a few times. The chain combines TRBV4-1 with TRBJ2-1; the match to TRBD2 covers 10 bases. The CDR3 runs 16 residues. The V and J ends lost 7 bases and 7 bases, in that order; junction bases with no gene match: 13. The germline V gene encodes CDR1 MGHRA and CDR2 YSYEKL. The CDR3 nucleotides are TGCGCCAGCACCCGGGGAGCGGGAGGGGCAGGTAATGAGCAGTTCTTC. This sequence encodes CASTRGAGGAGNEQFF.

This clonotype was observed a few times. The chain combines TRBV5-8 with TRBJ1-2, with 7 bases lining up with TRBD1. This CDR3 region has 15 residues. In germline, CDR1 is SGHTS, CDR2 YDEGEE. The junction had 5 bases not matched to a gene; V was cut back by 3 bases and J by 0 bases. CDR3 sequence reads: CASSWGQSPNYGYTF. DNA for the CDR3: TGTGCCAGCAGCTGGGGACAGAGCCCTAACTATGGCTACACCTTC.

This clonotype has ten or more counts. The genes are TRBV7-9 and TRBJ2-7, with TRBD1 identical over 9 bases. The CDR3 has 15 residues. J lost 4 bases, V lost 5 bases, and 9 bases had no gene match. Germline V CDR1 and CDR2: SEHNR, FQNEAQ (reference sequence). In nucleotides, the CDR3 is TGTGCCAGCAGCCCAACGGCGGGACAGGGATACGAGCAGTACTTC. As protein: CASSPTAGQGYEQYF.

This clonotype has ten or more counts. This chain joins TRBV11-2 and TRBJ2-1; possibly TRBD2 for D (5 bases). The CDR3 runs 12 residues. The ends were cut back, 5 bases at V and 10 bases at J, with 12 bases in the middle. CDR1 SGHAT and CDR2 FQNNGV come from the germline V gene. The CDR3 sequence: CASSIDRGEQFF. The CDR3 nucleotides read TGTGCCAGCAGCATCGACCGAGGGGAGCAGTTCTTC.

This clonotype came up many times. The V call is TRBV7-9, the J call TRBJ2-7; D assignment may be TRBD1 or TRBD2 (7 bases each). This CDR3 spans 17 amino acids. With 5 bases removed from V and 4 bases from J, the gap between germline ends came to 24 bases. Per the germline V gene, CDR1 is SEHNR and CDR2 is FQNEAQ (reference sequence). The CDR3: CASSQDGGTAHPYEQYF. CDR3 nucleotide sequence: TGTGCCAGCAGCCAAGACGGGGGGACAGCACACCCTTACGAGCAGTACTTC.